This TCR beta chain stems from a study of cytomegalovirus exposure and HLA in healthy donors (dated by TCRdb to about 2017). Looking at the study overall: According to an earlier analysis of 587 of the donors, about 179 million T cells yielded 90 million to 130 million unique TCR beta sequences and roughly 280 Gb of sequence data. The number of typed donors differed by locus: about 629-640 for A, B, C, DRB1 and DQB1; 522 for DQA1; 606 for DPA1; and approximately 450 for DPB1. Rather than drawing on any new phenotypic data, the later analysis identified candidate immune exposures from TCR beta sequences and the way those sequences occurred across donors. The T cell repertoires of 550 to 850 subjects were profiled by immunosequencing and related to cytomegalovirus serostatus. Every discovery cohort repertoire had been produced on one sequencing platform. Of the 300 to 500 genotyped donors, 81% were placed in the genetic ancestry cluster associated with self-reported Caucasian donors. An early release covering about 600 HLA-typed donors comprised about 310 gigabases of sequencing data and roughly 86 million unique TCR sequences. A later analysis re-analyzed previously published TCR beta repertoires from about 600 donors and added high-resolution HLA genotyping to study TCR occurrence patterns. Both class I and class II loci were covered by HLA typing, at four-digit resolution. Among some 400 genotyped donors of the cohort, an average of about 240,000 unique TCR beta nucleotide sequences were sequenced per donor, roughly a sixth of them non-productive. Donor age, sex, ethnicity and CMV serostatus were collected together with the repertoire data. The study was designed to test whether signatures of past pathogen exposure could be identified by cataloging public T cell receptors. Besides the first cohort of 666 subjects, a separate validation cohort made up of over a hundred different subjects was used. An earlier analysis of 587 of the donors used high-throughput TCR beta sequencing to judge whether each TCR beta V gene segment behaved as functional or pseudogenic. Several DR-DQ haplotypes were handled as single units for association and clustering because linkage in the cohort was strong. The study combined high-throughput TCR immunosequencing, statistical association of individual TCRs with disease status, and machine learning to predict cytomegalovirus infection status. A later genetic analysis took genome-wide SNP genotypes for about 55% of the roughly 670 donors and used that subset as a discovery cohort.

CDR1 SGHNT and CDR2 YENEEA were looked up in the germline V gene. The CDR3 runs 14 residues from the cysteine to the phenylalanine. Left in the record is the CDR3 DNA by itself, 42 bases read in frame from the first base. The trim is 4 bases for V and 1 base for J, with a gap of 10 bases between the germline ends. The sample holds a few counts of this clone. Its antigen remains unidentified. Per-base quality was not reported, and no clone a single base away is much larger than it. What the work shows at the level of the full study, not this receptor alone: It was suggested by the authors that the approach could potentially be generalized to other disease states and immunological phenotypes. While some public TCRs were present in many individuals, most TCR sequences turned up only very rarely across donors. Compared with the roughly 720-donor mean, donors in an Asian-associated ancestry cluster had fewer N-insertions in productive TCRs, according to a later genetic analysis. The presence/absence analyses assumed that sequencing depth was roughly uniform across donors, and that assumption may not be true. When HLA alleles, especially DR and DQ, strongly co-occurred, attributing TCR associations to individual alleles was difficult. A cluster of highly shared sequence variants was judged likely to represent a technical artifact of the sequencing pipeline. Because HLA typing was unavailable for some donors at each locus, only the typed subset was used in association tests. Approximately 16 rarely observed V segments, including chromosome 9 orphons, were excluded from the earlier analysis of some 590 of the donors because counts were too low. The study listed 164 TCR beta chains as associated with cytomegalovirus. Some IMGT-functional V segments, including TRBV6-2 and TRBV6-3, could not be told apart with the 87-base-pair reads, so those segments were excluded. Most CMV-associated TCR beta chains appeared to be HLA-restricted in a later analysis, and the HLA associations seemed to be driven largely by CMV exposure. V-gene and J-gene trimming of TCR beta chains was associated with a missense DCLRE1C variant in a later genetic analysis, and the association was replicated in an independent cohort. Three of the identified cytomegalovirus-associated TCR beta chains were confirmed in vitro to be specific for cytomegalovirus antigens. Only TCR beta chains were sequenced in this cohort, and the absence of alpha or paired-chain data limited detectable features. Broadly in line with IMGT annotations, most TCR beta V segments showed up in productive rearrangements about 87% or about 30% of the time in an earlier analysis of 587 of the donors. A further reported finding was that TCR beta sequences accurately predicted the HLA-A and HLA-B alleles for most subjects in the first cohort. The classifier was reported to diagnose cytomegalovirus status with high specificity and sensitivity in both the original and validation cohorts. A later analysis found that HLA-associated TCR beta chains were more clonally expanded and had lower generation probabilities than equally common non-associated chains. At a false discovery rate of 0.05, a later analysis linked roughly 17,000 TCR beta sequences to specific HLA alleles. Linkage disequilibrium might explain the correlated functional status among segregating V segments, but an unknown experimental factor could not be excluded. For the cohort, immune exposure information was limited to CMV serostatus. In a later analysis, TCR association rates were found to vary across HLA loci, with the most associated TCRs seen for DRB1 alleles and the fewest for HLA-C alleles. A later analysis reported that several top co-occurrence clusters appeared linked to parvovirus B19, influenza, CMV and Epstein-Barr virus.

The library was prepared using the immunoSEQ multiplex PCR assay. For the multiplex PCR, a mixture combining 60 forward primers for TCR Vbeta segments and 13 reverse primers for TCR Jbeta segments was used. The CDR3 region of rearranged TCR beta genes was amplified from genomic DNA with a multiplex PCR assay. The amplified TCR beta libraries were sequenced on the Illumina HiSeq System as 87-base-pair reads. The original methods were these. A later analysis counted tens of millions of unique TCR beta chains across the 700 or so repertoires, and 10 million to 11 million of these chains were shared by at least two donors. Raw reads were error-corrected and collapsed into unique sequences by a nearest-neighbor algorithm in which closely related sequences were merged to remove PCR and sequencing errors. To assign V, D and J gene segments, CDR3 sequences were aligned to IMGT reference sequences. For a sequence to be retained, a match of at least six nucleotides to both a V gene segment and a J gene segment was required. A rearrangement counted as productive if the CDR3 had no stop codons and remained in frame with V and J, and every other rearrangement counted as non-productive. Following IMGT convention, CDR3 was defined as the stretch from the second conserved V-encoded cysteine to the conserved J-encoded phenylalanine. Sequences without an unambiguous match to a single V gene segment were excluded from the earlier analysis of 450 to 650 of the donors. In an earlier analysis of 587 of the donors, a V segment was called functional when productive rearrangements were above 56.7%, and segregating when the standard deviation between donors exceeded 5%. A statistical classification framework was developed to diagnose cytomegalovirus status using the catalog of TCR beta chain sequences. V and J gene assignment, in a later analysis, came from comparing TCR nucleotide sequences with IMGT/GENE-DB human TR gene sequences. Using the TCRdist pipeline, a later analysis assigned CDR3 sequences along with most-parsimonious VDJ recombination scenarios. In a later analysis, each TCR beta chain was defined by its CDR3 amino acid sequence together with its V-gene family, and reads lacking a unique V-gene family were excluded. In a later analysis, several hundred highly shared, low-generation-probability nucleotide sequences were removed to address suspected cross-contamination and a sequencing artifact. In a later analysis, a clonal expansion index for each public chain was calculated from normalized within-repertoire ranks of inferred template counts. Generation probabilities in a later analysis came from a VDJ recombination model fitted to out-of-frame rearrangements, and those results were checked against IGoR. In a later analysis, hypergeometric tests were used to score TCR-TCR, TCR-HLA and TCR-CMV co-occurrence, with a repertoire-size bias correction applied to TCR pairs. A later analysis estimated false discovery rates by permuting HLA or CMV assignments 20 times. In a later analysis, co-occurring TCRs were grouped using DBSCAN, and TCRdist sequence similarity was added for clustering within HLA-allele-positive subsets. Repertoires with fewer than 30,000 or more than 120,000 public chains, plus five repertoires with anomalous nucleotide sharing, were excluded from co-occurrence clustering. This immuneACCESS table, as held by TCRdb, lists in-frame sequences with V and J called but not all clones. Of the missing ones, under half trace to an unresolved V gene in checked studies; the others have no known cause. V, J and clone size reflect that table, while D and trimming were determined from the DNA. For this sample there are 130,000 or so clones; 74% appear just once. In total, the top ten clones hold 4.3% of the sample.

In total, 600 or so healthy bone marrow donors made up the cohort. At the time of sampling, every cohort member was nominally healthy, though immune exposures that went unrecorded were likely present. The donor tested CMV seropositive and was one of the 289 seropositive cohort members. Every donor gave a peripheral blood sample, and the peripheral blood mononuclear cells from that sample were used for TCR beta sequencing. The Qiagen DNeasy Blood Extraction Kit was used to extract genomic DNA from the blood cell samples. The rearrangement joined TRBV11-3 to TRBJ1-1; TRBD1 is a possible D gene, resting on 5 matching bases. This TCR was sampled from a man aged 18 to 35 in good health and CMV-seropositive. The sequenced sample was PBMCs. The base sequence is TGTGCCAGCAGCTCAGGGCAGGGGAACACTGAAGCTTTCTTT. Its protein reads: CASSSGQGNTEAFF.